Here is one T cell receptor beta chain with its context. The V gene lost 4 bases and the J gene lost 0 bases, with 13 bases spanning the gap. The CDR3 covers 16 residues. Germline V lookup: CDR1 MNHNY, CDR2 SVGAGI (reference sequence). The entry originates in a study of blood T cell repertoires in COVID-19. Across the whole study: The United States, Italy and Spain provided the acute and convalescent COVID-19 samples. In each case, the material was cDNA or gDNA derived from T cells, B-cell-depleted T cells, or PBMCs.

In the study's own analysis: Counts of nucleated cells, estimated from reference gene primer amplification, were obtained. Sequencing used immunoSEQ multiplex PCR; TCRdb keeps in-frame clones, though not all of them. V, J and clone size reflect that table, while D and trimming were determined from the DNA. The table shows 100,000 to 150,000 clones, with 84% occurring only once. The receptor's source is a woman of 80 years or more with acute or convalescent COVID-19. Source material: peripheral blood. The chain has TRBV6-6 and TRBJ1-5, with D perhaps TRBD1 (6 bases). The CDR3 sequence is CASSSPGQLSNQPQHF. The DNA for the CDR3 is TGTGCCAGCAGTTCCCCAGGACAGCTTAGCAATCAGCCCCAGCATTTT.